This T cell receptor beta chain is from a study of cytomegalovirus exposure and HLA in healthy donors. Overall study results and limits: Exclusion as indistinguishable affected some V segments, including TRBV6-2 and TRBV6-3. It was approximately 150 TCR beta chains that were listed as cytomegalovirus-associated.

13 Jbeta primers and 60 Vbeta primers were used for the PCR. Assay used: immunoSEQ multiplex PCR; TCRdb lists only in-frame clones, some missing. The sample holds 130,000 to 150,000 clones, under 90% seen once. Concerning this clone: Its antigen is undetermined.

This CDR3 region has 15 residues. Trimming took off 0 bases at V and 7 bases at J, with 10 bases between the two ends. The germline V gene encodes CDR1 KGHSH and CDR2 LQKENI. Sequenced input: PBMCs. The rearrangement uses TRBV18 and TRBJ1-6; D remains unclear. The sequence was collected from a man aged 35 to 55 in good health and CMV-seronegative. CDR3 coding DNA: TGTGCCAGCTCACCACCGGGCCCTCTGAATTCACCCCTCCACTTT. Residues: CASSPPGPLNSPLHF. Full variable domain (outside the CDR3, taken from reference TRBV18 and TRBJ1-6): NAGVMQNPRHLVRRRGQEARLRCSPMKGHSHVYWYRQLPEEGLKFMVYLQKENIIDESGMPKERFSAEFPKEGPSILRIQQVVRGDSAAYFCASSPPGPLNSPLHFGNGTRLTVT.